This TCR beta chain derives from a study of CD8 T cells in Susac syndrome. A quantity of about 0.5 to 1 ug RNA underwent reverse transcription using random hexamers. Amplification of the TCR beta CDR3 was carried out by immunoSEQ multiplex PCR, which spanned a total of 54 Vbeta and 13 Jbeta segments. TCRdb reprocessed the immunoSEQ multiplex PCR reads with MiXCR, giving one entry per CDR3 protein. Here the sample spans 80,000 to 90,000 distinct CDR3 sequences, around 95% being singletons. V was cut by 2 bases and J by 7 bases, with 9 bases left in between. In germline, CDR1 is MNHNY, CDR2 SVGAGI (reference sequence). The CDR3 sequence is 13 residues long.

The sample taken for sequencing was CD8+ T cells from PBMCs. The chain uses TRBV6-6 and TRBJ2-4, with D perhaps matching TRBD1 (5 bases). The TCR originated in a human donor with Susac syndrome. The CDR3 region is CASSYGQGNIQYF. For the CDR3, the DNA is TGTGCCAGCAGTTACGGGCAGGGCAACATTCAGTACTTC.